The sequence of this TCR beta chain was determined in a study of shared clonotypes between healthy human individuals. This clone was counted once. Libraries were prepared by immunoSEQ multiplex PCR; TCRdb keeps only in-frame clonotypes and omits some of them. The sample consists of 450,000 to 550,000 clones, 75% to 85% of them appearing once. The sequence came from a woman in her thirties or forties in good health. Some clones in this sample may be carry-over from other donors' samples. The sequenced material came from PBMCs.

This CDR3 is CASSLPDSTNEKLFF. CDR3 DNA: TGTGCCAGCAGCCTTCCCGACAGCACTAATGAAAAACTGTTTTTT. The chain couples TRBV5-4 to TRBJ1-4, with a possible D match to TRBD1 (5 bases). From germline, CDR1 is SGHNT and CDR2 YYREEE (reference sequence). The V and J ends lost 4 bases and 2 bases respectively, with 12 bases between them. The CDR3 is 15 residues long.